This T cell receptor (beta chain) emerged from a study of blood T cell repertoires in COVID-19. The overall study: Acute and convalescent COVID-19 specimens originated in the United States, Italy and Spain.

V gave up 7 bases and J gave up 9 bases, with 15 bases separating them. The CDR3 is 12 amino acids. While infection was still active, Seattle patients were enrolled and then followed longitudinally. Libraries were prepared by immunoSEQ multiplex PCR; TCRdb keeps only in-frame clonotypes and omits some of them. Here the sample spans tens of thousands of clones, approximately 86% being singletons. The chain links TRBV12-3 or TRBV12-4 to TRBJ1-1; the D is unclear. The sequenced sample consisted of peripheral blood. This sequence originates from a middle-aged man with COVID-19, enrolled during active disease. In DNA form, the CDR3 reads TGTGCCAGCACCCGGGAGGGAACGCAAGCTTTCTTT. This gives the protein CASTREGTQAFF.